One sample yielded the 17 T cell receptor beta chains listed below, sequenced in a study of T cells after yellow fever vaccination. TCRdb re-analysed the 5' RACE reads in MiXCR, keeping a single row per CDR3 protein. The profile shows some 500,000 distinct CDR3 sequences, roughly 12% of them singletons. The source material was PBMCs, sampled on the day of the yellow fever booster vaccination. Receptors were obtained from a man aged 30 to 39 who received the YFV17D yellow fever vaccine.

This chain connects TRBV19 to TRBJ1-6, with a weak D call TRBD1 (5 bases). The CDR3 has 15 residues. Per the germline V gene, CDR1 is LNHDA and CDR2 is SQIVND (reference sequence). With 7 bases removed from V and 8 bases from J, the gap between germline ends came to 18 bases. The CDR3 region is CASIPTSGSYSPLHF. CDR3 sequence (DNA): TGTGCCAGTATACCTACGTCAGGGAGTTATTCACCCCTCCACTTT.

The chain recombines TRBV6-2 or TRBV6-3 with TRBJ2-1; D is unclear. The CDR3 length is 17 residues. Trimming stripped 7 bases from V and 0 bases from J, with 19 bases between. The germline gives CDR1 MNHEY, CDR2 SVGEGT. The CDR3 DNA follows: TGTGCCAGCACCACCATTTCGGGTTTGAGCTCCTACAATGAGCAGTTCTTC. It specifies CASTTISGLSSYNEQFF.

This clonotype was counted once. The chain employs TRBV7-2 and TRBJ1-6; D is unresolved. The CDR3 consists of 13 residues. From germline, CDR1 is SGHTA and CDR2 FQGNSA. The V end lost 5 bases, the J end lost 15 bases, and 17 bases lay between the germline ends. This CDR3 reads CASSPPPFIVLHF. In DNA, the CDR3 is TGTGCCAGCAGCCCCCCCCCATTCATAGTCCTCCACTTT.

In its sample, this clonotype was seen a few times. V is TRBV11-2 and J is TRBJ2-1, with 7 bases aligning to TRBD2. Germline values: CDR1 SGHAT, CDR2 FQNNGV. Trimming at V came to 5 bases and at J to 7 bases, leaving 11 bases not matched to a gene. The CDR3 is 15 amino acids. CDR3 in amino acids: CASSLGLVGGNEQFF. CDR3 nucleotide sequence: TGTGCCAGCAGCCTCGGACTAGTCGGAGGGAATGAGCAGTTCTTC.

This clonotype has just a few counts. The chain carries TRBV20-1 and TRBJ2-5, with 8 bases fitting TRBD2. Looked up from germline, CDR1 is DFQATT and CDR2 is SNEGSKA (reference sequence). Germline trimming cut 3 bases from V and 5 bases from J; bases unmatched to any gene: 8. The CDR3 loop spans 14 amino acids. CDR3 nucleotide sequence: TGCAGTGCTAGTGACGGGAGGGCCGGGGAGACCCAGTACTTC. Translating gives CSASDGRAGETQYF.

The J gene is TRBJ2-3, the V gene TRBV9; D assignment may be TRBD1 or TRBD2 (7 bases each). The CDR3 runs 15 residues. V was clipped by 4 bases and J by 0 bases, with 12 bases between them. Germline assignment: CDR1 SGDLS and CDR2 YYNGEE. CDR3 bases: TGTGCCAGCAGCCCAGGGGGGGGGAGCACAGATACGCAGTATTTT. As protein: CASSPGGGSTDTQYF. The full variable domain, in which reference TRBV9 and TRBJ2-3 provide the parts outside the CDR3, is DSGVTQTPKHLITATGQRVTLRCSPRSGDLSVYWYQQSLDQGLQFLIQYYNGEERAKGNILERFSAQQFPDLHSELNLSSLELGDSALYFCASSPGGGSTDTQYFGPGTRLTVL.

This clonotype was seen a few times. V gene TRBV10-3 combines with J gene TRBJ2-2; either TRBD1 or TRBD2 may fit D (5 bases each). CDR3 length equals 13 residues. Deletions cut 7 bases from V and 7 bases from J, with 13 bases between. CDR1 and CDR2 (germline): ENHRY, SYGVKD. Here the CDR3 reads CAITGGRDGELFF. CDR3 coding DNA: TGTGCCATCACTGGGGGTCGAGACGGGGAGCTGTTTTTT.

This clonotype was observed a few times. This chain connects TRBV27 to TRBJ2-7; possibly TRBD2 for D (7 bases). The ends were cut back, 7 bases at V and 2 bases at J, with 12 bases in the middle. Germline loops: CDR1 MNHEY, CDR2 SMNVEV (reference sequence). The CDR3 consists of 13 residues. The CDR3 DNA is TGTGCCAGCAAGGGGGGGAGGCCCTACGAGCAGTACTTC. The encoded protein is CASKGGRPYEQYF.

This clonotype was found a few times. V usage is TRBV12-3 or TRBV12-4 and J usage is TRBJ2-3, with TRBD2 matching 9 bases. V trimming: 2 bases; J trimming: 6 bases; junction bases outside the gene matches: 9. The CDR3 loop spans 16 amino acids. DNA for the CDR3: TGTGCCAGCAGTTTATTCGGCGGGAGGGCTAGGGATACGCAGTATTTT. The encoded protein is CASSLFGGRARDTQYF.

The CDR3 DNA follows: TGTGCCAGCAGCTTGGGGGGGAAACCCTACGAGCAGTACTTC. It translates to CASSLGGKPYEQYF. The chain uses TRBV27 and TRBJ2-7; 7 nucleotides line up with TRBD2. J gave up 2 bases and V 6 bases, and 7 bases lay outside the gene matches. CDR3 size: 14 residues. Germline V gene lookup returns CDR1 MNHEY and CDR2 SMNVEV (reference sequence).

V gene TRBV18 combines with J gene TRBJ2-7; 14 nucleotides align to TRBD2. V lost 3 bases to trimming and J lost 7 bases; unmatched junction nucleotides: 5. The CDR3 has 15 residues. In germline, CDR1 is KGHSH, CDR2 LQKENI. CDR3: CASSPRLAGGQEQYF. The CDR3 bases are TGTGCCAGCTCACCCAGACTAGCGGGAGGGCAGGAGCAGTACTTC.

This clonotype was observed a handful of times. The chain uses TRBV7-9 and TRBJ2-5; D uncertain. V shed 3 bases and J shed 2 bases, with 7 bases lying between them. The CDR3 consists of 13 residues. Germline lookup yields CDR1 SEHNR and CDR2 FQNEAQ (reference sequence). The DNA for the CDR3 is TGTGCCAGCAGCTTTCCCTATCAAGAGACCCAGTACTTC. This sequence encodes CASSFPYQETQYF.

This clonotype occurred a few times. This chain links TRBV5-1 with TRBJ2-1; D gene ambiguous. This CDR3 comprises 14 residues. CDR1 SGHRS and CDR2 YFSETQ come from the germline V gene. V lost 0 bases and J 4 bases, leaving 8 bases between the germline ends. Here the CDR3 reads CASSLDPAYNEQFF. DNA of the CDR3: TGCGCCAGCAGCTTGGACCCGGCTTACAATGAGCAGTTCTTC.

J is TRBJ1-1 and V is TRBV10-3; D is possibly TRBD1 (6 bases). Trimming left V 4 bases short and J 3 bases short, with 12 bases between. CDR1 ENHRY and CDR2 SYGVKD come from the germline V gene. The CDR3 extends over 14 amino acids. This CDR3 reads CAISAQQGDTEAFF. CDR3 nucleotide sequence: TGTGCCATCAGTGCTCAACAGGGAGACACTGAAGCTTTCTTT.

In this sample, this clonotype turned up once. The CDR3 region is CASSLGFGQGFEQYF. The CDR3 bases are TGCGCCAGCAGCTTGGGGTTTGGACAGGGTTTCGAGCAGTACTTC. The chain uses TRBV5-1 and TRBJ2-7, with 8 bases aligning to TRBD1. The CDR3 is 15 amino acids. The V and J ends lost 0 bases and 6 bases, in that order; junction bases with no gene match: 8. Germline V lookup: CDR1 SGHRS, CDR2 YFSETQ. The full variable domain, in which reference TRBV5-1 and TRBJ2-7 provide the parts outside the CDR3, is KAGVTQTPRYLIKTRGQQVTLSCSPISGHRSVSWYQQTPGQGLQFLFEYFSETQRNKGNFPGRFSGRQFSNSRSEMNVSTLELGDSALYLCASSLGFGQGFEQYFGPGTRLTVT.

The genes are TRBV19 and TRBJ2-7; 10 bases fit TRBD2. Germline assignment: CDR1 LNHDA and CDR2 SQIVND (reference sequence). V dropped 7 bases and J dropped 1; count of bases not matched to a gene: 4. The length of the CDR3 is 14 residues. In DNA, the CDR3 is TGTGCCAGTAAGAGGACTAGCGGTTCCTACGAGCAGTACTTC. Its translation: CASKRTSGSYEQYF.

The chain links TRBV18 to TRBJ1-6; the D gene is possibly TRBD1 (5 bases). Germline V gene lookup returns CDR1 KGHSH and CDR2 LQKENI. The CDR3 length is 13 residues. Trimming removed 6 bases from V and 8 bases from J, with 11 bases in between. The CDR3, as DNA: TGTGCCAGCTCGGGACGGAGAGATTCACCCCTCCACTTT. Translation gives CASSGRRDSPLHF.